This T cell receptor beta chain came from a study of cytomegalovirus exposure and HLA in healthy donors. Study-wide results and caveats: A later analysis associated around 17,000 TCR beta sequences with HLA alleles at a 0.05 false discovery rate.

CDR3 length equals 14 residues. Germline V gene lookup returns CDR1 SGHRS and CDR2 YFSETQ. Trimming took off 0 bases at V and 5 bases at J, with 8 bases between the two ends. With 60 Vbeta and 13 Jbeta primers, the PCR was carried out. Measured with immunoSEQ multiplex PCR; TCRdb has only the in-frame clones, and not every one. The sample records approximately 280,000 clones, just over 85% being singletons. While unrecorded immune exposures were likely, the donors were nominally healthy when sampled. This clone was counted only a few times. Its antigen remains unidentified. This clonotype was sampled from a man aged 40-55 years in good health and CMV-seropositive. The J gene is TRBJ1-4, the V gene TRBV5-1; D is unresolved. The sequenced sample was PBMCs. The CDR3 DNA reads as TGCGCCAGCAGCTTGGGCGGCCCAAATGAAAAACTGTTTTTT. Its translation: CASSLGGPNEKLFF.